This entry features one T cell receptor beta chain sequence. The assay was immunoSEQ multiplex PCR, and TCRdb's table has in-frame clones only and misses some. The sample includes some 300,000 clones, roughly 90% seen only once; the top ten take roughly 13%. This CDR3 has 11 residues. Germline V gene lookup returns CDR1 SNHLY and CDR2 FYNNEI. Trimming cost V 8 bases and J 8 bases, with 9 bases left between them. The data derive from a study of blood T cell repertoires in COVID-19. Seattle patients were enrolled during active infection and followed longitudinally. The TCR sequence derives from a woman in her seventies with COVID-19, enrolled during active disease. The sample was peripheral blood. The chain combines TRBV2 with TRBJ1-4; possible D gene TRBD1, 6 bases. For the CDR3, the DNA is TGTGCCAGCGCAGGGGAAGAAAAACTGTTTTTT. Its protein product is CASAGEEKLFF.